Below are 3 T cell receptor beta chains sequenced from a single sample in a study of cytomegalovirus exposure and HLA in healthy donors. PCR involved 60 Vbeta and 13 Jbeta primers. This table comes from immunoSEQ multiplex PCR, and its TCRdb copy is limited to in-frame clones, with some not included. The data contain about 160,000 clones, roughly 80% of them singletons. Sequenced material: PBMCs. These receptors came from a male donor in good health and CMV-seropositive.

V gene TRBV5-1 combines with J gene TRBJ2-1; D may be TRBD2 (5 bases). CDR1 is SGHRS, CDR2 YFSETQ, per germline. Trimming took 0 bases from V and 8 from J, leaving 9 bases between them. This CDR3 spans 13 amino acids. Here the CDR3 reads CASSLDLGDEQFF. The CDR3 nucleotides read TGCGCCAGCAGCTTGGATCTCGGGGATGAGCAGTTCTTC.

The V and J genes are TRBV30 and TRBJ2-1, with 8 bases matching TRBD1. The germline CDR1 and CDR2 sequences are GTSNPN and SVGIG (reference sequence). This CDR3 is built from 16 residues. V was clipped by 2 bases and J by 0 bases; unmatched bases: 6. CDR3 coding DNA: TGTGCCTGGAGTTTCAGGGGGCCGAGCTCCTACAATGAGCAGTTCTTC. Translating it yields CAWSFRGPSSYNEQFF.

This clone appeared a single time. The genes are TRBV9 and TRBJ1-2; unclear D gene. CDR1 and CDR2 from the germline V gene are SGDLS and YYNGEE. The CDR3 covers 15 residues. The ends were cut back, 5 bases at V and 0 bases at J, with 14 bases in the middle. The CDR3 is CASRGAGVANYGYTF. CDR3 DNA: TGTGCCAGCAGGGGAGCAGGAGTAGCTAACTATGGCTACACCTTC. Together with reference TRBV9 and TRBJ1-2, the CDR3 gives the full variable domain: DSGVTQTPKHLITATGQRVTLRCSPRSGDLSVYWYQQSLDQGLQFLIQYYNGEERAKGNILERFSAQQFPDLHSELNLSSLELGDSALYFCASRGAGVANYGYTFGSGTRLTVV.